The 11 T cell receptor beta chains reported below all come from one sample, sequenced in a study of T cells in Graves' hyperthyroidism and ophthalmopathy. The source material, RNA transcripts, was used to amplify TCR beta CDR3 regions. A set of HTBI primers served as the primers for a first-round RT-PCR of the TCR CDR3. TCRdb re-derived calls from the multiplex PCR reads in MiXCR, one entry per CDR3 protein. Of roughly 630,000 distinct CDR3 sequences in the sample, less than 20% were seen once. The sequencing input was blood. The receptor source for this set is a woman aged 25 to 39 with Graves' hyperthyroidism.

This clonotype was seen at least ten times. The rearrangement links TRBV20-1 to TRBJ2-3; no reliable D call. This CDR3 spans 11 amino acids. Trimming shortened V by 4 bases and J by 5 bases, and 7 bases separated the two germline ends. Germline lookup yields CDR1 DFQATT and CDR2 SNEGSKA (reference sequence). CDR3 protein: CSANLKDTQYF. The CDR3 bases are TGCAGTGCTAATTTGAAAGATACGCAGTATTTT.

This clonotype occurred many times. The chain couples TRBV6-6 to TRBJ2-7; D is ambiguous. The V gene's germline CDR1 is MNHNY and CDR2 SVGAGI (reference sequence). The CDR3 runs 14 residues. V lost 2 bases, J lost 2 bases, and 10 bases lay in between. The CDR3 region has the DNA TGTGCCAGCAGTTACACGGACGGTACCTACGAGCAGTACTTC. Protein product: CASSYTDGTYEQYF.

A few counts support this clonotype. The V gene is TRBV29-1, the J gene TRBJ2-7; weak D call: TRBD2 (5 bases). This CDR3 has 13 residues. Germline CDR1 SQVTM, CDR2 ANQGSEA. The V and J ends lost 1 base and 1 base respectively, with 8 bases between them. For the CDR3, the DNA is TGCAGCGTTGAAGTAGAGGGTTCCTACGAGCAGTACTTC. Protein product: CSVEVEGSYEQYF.

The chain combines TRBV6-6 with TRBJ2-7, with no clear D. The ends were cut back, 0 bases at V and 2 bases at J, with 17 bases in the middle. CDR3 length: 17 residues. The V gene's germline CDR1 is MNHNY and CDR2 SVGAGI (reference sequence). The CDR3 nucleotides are TGTGCCAGCAGTTACTCTTCCCCCTTTAGGTCAACCTACGAGCAGTACTTC. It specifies CASSYSSPFRSTYEQYF.

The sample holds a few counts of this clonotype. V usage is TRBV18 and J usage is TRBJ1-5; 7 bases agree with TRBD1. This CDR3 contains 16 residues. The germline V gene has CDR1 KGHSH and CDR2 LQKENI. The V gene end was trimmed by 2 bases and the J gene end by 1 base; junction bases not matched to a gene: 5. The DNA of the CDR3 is TGTGCCAGCTCACCATTGACAGGGCGAAGCAATCAGCCCCAGCATTTT. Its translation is CASSPLTGRSNQPQHF.

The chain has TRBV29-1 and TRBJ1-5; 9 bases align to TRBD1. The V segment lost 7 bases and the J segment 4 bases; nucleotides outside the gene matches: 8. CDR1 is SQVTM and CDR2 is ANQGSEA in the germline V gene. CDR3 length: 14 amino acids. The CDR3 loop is CSATTGGWNQPQHF. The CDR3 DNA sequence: TGCAGCGCCACGACAGGGGGTTGGAATCAGCCCCAGCATTTT.

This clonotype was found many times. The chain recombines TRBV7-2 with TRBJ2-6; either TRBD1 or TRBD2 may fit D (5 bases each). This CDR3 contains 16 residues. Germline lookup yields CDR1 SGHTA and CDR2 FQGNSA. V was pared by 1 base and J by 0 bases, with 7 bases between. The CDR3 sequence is CASSLGGPSGANVLTF. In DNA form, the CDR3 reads TGTGCCAGCAGCTTAGGGGGACCCTCTGGGGCCAACGTCCTGACTTTC. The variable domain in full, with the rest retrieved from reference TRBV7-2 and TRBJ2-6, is GAGVSQSPSNKVTEKGKDVELRCDPISGHTALYWYRQSLGQGLEFLIYFQGNSAPDKSGLPSDRFSAERTGGSVSTLTIQRTQQEDSAVYLCASSLGGPSGANVLTFGAGSRLTVL.

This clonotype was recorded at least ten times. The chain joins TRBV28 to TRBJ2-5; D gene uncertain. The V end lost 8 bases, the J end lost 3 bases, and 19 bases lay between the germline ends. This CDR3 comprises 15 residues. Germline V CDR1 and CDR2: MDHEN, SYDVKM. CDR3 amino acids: CASVPLASPEETQYF. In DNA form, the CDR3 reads TGTGCCAGCGTTCCTCTGGCTAGTCCCGAAGAGACCCAGTACTTC. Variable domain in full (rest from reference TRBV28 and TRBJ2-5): DVKVTQSSRYLVKRTGEKVFLECVQDMDHENMFWYRQDPGLGLRLIYFSYDVKMKEKGDIPEGYSVSREKKERFSLILESASTNQTSMYLCASVPLASPEETQYFGPGTRLLVL.

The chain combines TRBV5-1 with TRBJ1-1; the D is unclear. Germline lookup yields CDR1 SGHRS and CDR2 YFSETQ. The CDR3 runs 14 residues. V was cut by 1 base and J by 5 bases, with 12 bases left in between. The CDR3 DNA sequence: TGCGCCAGCAGCTTGAAAGGGAAGGATACTGAAGCTTTCTTT. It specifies CASSLKGKDTEAFF. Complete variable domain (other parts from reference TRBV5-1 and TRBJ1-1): KAGVTQTPRYLIKTRGQQVTLSCSPISGHRSVSWYQQTPGQGLQFLFEYFSETQRNKGNFPGRFSGRQFSNSRSEMNVSTLELGDSALYLCASSLKGKDTEAFFGQGTRLTVV.

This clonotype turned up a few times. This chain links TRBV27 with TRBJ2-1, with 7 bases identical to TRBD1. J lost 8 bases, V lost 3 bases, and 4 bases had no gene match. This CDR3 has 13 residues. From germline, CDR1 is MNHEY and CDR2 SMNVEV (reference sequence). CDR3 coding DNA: TGTGCCAGCAGTTTGGGACAGCCAGATGAGCAGTTCTTC. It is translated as CASSLGQPDEQFF.

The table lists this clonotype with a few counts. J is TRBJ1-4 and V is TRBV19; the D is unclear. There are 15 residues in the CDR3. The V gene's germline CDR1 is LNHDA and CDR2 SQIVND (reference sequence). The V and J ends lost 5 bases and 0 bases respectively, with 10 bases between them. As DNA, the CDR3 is TGTGCCAGTAGTGTGAACGACGCAACTAATGAAAAACTGTTTTTT. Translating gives CASSVNDATNEKLFF. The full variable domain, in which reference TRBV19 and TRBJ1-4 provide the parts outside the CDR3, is DGGITQSPKYLFRKEGQNVTLSCEQNLNHDAMYWYRQDPGQGLRLIYYSQIVNDFQKGDIAEGYSVSREKKESFPLTVTSAQKNPTAFYLCASSVNDATNEKLFFGSGTQLSVL.